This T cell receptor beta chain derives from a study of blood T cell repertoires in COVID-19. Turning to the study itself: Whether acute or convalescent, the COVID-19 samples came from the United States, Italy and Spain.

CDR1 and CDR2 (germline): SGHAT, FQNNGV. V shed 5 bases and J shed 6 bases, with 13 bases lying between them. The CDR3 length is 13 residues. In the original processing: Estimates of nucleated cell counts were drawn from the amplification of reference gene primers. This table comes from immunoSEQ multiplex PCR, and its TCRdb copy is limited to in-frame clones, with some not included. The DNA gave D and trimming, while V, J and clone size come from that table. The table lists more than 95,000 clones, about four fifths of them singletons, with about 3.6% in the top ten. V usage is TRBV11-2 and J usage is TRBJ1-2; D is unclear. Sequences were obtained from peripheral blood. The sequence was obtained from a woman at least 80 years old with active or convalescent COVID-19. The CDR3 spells CASSPRRLHGYTF. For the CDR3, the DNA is TGTGCCAGCAGCCCCAGGAGGTTACATGGCTACACCTTC.